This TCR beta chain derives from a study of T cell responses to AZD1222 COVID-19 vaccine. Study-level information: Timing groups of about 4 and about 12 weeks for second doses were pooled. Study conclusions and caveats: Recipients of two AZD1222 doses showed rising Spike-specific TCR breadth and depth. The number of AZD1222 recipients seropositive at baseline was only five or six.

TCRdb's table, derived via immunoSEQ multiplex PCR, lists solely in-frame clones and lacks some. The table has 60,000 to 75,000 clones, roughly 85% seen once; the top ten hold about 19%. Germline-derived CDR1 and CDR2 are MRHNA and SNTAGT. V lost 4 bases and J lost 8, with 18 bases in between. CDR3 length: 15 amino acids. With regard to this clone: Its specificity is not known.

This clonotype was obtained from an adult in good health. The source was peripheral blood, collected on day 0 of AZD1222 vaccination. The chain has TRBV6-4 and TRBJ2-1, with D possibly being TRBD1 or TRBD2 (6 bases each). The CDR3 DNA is TGTGCCAGCAGTGTCCTTTCGGCCGGGGGCGATGAGCAGTTCTTC. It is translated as CASSVLSAGGDEQFF.